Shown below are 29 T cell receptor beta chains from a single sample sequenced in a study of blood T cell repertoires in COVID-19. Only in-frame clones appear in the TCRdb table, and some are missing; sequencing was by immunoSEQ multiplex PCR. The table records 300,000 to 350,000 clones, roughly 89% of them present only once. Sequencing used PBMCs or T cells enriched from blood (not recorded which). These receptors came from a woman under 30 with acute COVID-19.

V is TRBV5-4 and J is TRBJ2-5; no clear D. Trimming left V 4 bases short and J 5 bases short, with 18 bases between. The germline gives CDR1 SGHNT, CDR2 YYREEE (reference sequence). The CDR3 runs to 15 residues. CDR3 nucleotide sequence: TGTGCCAGCAGCCCGGCGTCGACTCAGTGGGAGACCCAGTACTTC. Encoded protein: CASSPASTQWETQYF.

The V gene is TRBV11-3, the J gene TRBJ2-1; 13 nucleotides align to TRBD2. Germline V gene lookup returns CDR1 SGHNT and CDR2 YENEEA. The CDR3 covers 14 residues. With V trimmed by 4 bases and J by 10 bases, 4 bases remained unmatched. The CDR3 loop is CASSYGLAGEEQFF. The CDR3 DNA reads TGTGCCAGCAGCTACGGACTAGCGGGAGAAGAGCAGTTCTTC.

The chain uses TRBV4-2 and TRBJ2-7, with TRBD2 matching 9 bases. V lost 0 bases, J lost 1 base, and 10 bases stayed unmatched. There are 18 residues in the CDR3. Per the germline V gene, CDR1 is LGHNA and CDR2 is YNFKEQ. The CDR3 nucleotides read TGTGCCAGCAGCCAAGATTCGTCAGCGGGAGGCGTATCCTACGAGCAGTACTTC. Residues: CASSQDSSAGGVSYEQYF.

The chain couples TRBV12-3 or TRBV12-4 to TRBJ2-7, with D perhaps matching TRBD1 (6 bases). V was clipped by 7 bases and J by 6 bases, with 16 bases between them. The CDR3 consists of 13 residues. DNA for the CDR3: TGTGCCAGCACCGCCGACAGGAAGCGCGAGCAGTACTTC. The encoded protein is CASTADRKREQYF.

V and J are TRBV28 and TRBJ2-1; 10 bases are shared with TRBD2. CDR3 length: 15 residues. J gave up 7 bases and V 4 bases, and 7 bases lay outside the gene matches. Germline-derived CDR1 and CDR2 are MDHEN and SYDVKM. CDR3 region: CASSSSGGGGNEQFF. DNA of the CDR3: TGTGCCAGCAGTTCCAGCGGGGGGGGCGGGAATGAGCAGTTCTTC.

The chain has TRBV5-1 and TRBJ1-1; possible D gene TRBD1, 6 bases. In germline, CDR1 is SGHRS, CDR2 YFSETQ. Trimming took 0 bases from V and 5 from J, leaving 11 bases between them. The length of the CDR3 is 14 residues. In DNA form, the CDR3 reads TGCGCCAGCAGCTTGGCCGGGGGGCTGACTGAAGCTTTCTTT. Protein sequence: CASSLAGGLTEAFF.

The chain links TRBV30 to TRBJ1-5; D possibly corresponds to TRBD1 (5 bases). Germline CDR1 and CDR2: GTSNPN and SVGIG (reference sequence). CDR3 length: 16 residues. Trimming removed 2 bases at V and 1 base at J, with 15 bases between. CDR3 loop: CAWSRPNGGSNQPQHF. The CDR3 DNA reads TGTGCCTGGAGTCGACCGAACGGGGGAAGCAATCAGCCCCAGCATTTT.

CDR3 region: CASSPLDYPSYEQYF. CDR3 in DNA: TGTGCCAGCAGCCCTCTGGACTACCCCTCCTACGAGCAGTACTTC. The genes are TRBV3-1 (or the pseudogene TRBV3-2) and TRBJ2-7; maybe TRBD2 (6 bases). The CDR3 contains 15 residues. Germline V gene data show CDR1 as LGHDT and CDR2 as YNNKEL (reference sequence). With 4 bases removed from V and 0 bases from J, the gap between germline ends came to 13 bases.

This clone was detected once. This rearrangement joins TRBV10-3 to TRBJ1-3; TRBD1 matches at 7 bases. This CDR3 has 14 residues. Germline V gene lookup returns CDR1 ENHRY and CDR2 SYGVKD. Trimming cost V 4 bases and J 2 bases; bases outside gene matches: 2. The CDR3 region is CAISGGGPGNTIYF. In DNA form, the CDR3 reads TGTGCCATCAGTGGAGGGGGCCCTGGAAACACCATATATTTT.

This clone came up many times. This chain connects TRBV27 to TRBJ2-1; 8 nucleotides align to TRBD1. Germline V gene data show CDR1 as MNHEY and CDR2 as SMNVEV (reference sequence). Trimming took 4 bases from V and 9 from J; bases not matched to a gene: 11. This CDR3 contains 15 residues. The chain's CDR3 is CASSSPWTGHPEQFF. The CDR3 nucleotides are TGTGCCAGCAGTTCCCCCTGGACAGGGCACCCTGAGCAGTTCTTC.

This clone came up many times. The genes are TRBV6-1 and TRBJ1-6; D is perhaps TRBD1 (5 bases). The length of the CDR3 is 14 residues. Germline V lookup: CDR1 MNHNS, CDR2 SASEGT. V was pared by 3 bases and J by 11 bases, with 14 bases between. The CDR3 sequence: CASSDGGTRTPLHF. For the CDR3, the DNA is TGTGCCAGCAGTGATGGCGGGACTCGGACACCCCTCCACTTT.

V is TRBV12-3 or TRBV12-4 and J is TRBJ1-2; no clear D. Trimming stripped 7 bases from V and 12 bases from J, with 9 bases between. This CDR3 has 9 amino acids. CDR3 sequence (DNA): TGTGCCAGCACCAGAGCGGACACCTTC. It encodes CASTRADTF.

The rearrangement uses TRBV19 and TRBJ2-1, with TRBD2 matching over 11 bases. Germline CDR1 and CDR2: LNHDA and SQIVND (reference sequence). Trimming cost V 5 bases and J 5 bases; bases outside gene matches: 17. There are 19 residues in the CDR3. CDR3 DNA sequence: TGTGCCAGTAGTTCCCGAGCCCAATTAGCGGGAGGGCCTGACAATGAGCAGTTCTTC. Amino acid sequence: CASSSRAQLAGGPDNEQFF.

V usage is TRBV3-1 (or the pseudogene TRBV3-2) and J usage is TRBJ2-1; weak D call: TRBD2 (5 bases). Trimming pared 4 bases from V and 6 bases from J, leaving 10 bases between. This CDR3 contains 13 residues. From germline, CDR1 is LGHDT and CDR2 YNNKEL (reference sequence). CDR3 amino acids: CASSRRDFNEQFF. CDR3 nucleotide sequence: TGTGCCAGCAGCCGCCGGGATTTCAATGAGCAGTTCTTC.

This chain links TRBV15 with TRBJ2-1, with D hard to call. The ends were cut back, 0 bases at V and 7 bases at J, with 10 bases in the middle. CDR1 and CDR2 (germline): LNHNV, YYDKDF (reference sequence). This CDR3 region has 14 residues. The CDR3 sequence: CATSRDLRLNEQFF. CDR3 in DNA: TGTGCCACCAGCAGAGATCTGAGGTTAAATGAGCAGTTCTTC.

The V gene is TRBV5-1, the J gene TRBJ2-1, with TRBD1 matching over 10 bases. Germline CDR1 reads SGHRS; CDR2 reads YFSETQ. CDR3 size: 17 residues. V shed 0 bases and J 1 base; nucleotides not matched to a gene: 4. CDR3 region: CASSLEGGQGSYNEQFF. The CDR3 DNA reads TGCGCCAGCAGCTTGGAAGGGGGACAGGGGTCCTACAATGAGCAGTTCTTC.

DNA for the CDR3: TGTGCCAGCAGCGGAAGACAGGGGGCGTACGAGCAGTACTTC. Encoded protein: CASSGRQGAYEQYF. The rearrangement links TRBV7-8 to TRBJ2-7; TRBD1 matches at 10 bases. The CDR3 loop spans 14 amino acids. The V gene's germline CDR1 is SGHVS and CDR2 FQNEAQ. The junction had 5 bases not matched to a gene; V was cut back by 5 bases and J by 4 bases.

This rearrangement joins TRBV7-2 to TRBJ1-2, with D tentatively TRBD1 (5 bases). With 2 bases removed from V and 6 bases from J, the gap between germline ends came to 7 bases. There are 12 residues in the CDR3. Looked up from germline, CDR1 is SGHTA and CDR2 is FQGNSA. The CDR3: CASSLQGHGYTF. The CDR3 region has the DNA TGTGCCAGCAGCTTACAGGGCCATGGCTACACCTTC. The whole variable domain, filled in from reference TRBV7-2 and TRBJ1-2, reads GAGVSQSPSNKVTEKGKDVELRCDPISGHTALYWYRQSLGQGLEFLIYFQGNSAPDKSGLPSDRFSAERTGGSVSTLTIQRTQQEDSAVYLCASSLQGHGYTFGSGTRLTVV.

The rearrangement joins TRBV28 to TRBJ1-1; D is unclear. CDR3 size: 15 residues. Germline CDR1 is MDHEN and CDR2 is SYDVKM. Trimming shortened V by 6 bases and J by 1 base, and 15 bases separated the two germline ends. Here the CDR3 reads CASSTQAIGNTEAFF. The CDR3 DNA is TGTGCCAGCAGCACCCAAGCTATCGGGAACACTGAAGCTTTCTTT.

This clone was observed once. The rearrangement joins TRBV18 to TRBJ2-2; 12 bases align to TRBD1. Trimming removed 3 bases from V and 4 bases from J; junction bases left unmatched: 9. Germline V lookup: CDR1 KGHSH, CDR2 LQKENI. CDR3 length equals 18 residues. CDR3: CASSPEGQGARVTGELFF. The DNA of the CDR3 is TGTGCCAGCTCACCGGAGGGACAGGGGGCGCGGGTCACCGGGGAGCTGTTTTTT.

CDR3 in DNA: TGTGCCACCAGCAGGGGACTAGCTAAGCCAGATACGCAGTATTTT. Translation gives CATSRGLAKPDTQYF. This chain uses TRBV15 with TRBJ2-3; 9 nucleotides match TRBD2. The V segment lost 3 bases and the J segment 4 bases; nucleotides outside the gene matches: 5. The CDR3 extends over 15 amino acids. The V gene's germline CDR1 is LNHNV and CDR2 YYDKDF (reference sequence).

The CDR3 DNA sequence: TGCGCCAGCAGCTCGATTAGTCACACCGGGGAGCTGTTTTTT. Translating gives CASSSISHTGELFF. The chain couples TRBV5-1 to TRBJ2-2; D gene uncertain. Trimming shortened V by 3 bases and J by 3 bases, and 9 bases separated the two germline ends. This CDR3 comprises 14 residues. Germline V lookup: CDR1 SGHRS, CDR2 YFSETQ. The variable domain in full, completed from reference TRBV5-1 and TRBJ2-2, reads KAGVTQTPRYLIKTRGQQVTLSCSPISGHRSVSWYQQTPGQGLQFLFEYFSETQRNKGNFPGRFSGRQFSNSRSEMNVSTLELGDSALYLCASSSISHTGELFFGEGSRLTVL.

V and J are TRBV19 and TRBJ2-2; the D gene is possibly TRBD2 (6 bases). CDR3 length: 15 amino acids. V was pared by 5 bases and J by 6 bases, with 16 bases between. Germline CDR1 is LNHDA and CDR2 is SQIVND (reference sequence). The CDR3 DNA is TGTGCCAGTAGTTTATTTGGGGGGAAGGCCGGGGAGCTGTTTTTT. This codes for CASSLFGGKAGELFF.

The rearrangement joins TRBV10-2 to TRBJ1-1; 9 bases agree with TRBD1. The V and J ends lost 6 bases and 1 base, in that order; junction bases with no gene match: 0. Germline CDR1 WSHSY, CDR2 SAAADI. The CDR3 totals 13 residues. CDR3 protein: CASRGQGNTEAFF. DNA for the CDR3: TGCGCCAGCAGGGGACAGGGGAACACTGAAGCTTTCTTT.

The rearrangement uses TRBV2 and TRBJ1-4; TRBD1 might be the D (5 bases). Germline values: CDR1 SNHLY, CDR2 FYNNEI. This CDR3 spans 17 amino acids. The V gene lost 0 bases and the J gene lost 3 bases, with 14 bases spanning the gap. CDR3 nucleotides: TGTGCCAGCAGTGAAGCGCTTCCCGCAGGGTCTAATGAAAAACTGTTTTTT. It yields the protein CASSEALPAGSNEKLFF.

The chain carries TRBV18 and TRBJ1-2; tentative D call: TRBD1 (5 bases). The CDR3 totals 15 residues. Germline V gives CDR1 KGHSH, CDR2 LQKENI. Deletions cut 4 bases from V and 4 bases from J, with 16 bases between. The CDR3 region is CASSLGTGDFYGYTF. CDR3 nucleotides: TGTGCCAGCTCACTCGGGACGGGAGATTTCTATGGCTACACCTTC.

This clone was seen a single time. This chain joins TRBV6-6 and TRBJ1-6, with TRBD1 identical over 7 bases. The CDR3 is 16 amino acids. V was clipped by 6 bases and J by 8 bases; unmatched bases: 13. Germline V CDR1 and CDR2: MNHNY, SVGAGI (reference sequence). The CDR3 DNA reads TGTGCCAGCAGCTGGACAGGATTAAGCCTAGATTCACCCCTCCACTTT. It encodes CASSWTGLSLDSPLHF.

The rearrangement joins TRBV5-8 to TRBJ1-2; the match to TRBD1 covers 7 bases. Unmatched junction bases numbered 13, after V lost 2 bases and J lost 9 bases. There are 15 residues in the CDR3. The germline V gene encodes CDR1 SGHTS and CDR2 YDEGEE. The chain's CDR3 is CASSFYQTGPQRYTF. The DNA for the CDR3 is TGTGCCAGCAGCTTTTACCAGACAGGGCCTCAGCGCTACACCTTC.

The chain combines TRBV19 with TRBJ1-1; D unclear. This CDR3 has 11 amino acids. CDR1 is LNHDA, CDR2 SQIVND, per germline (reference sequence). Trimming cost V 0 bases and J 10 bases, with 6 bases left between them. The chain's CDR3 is CASSIDNGAFF. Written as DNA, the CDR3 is TGTGCCAGTAGTATAGATAACGGAGCTTTCTTT.